The 10 T cell receptor beta chains below come from one sample, sequenced in a study of graft-versus-host responses after intestinal transplantation. These receptors have no known antigen. This table comes from immunoSEQ multiplex PCR, and its TCRdb copy is limited to in-frame clones, with some not included. The table lists 65,000 to 90,000 clones, under 95% of them singletons. The sequencing here drew on unstimulated CD8+ T cells sorted from spleen or lymph node cells, taken before transplant. Receptors were obtained from a human donor who was the organ donor for an intestinal transplant.

J is TRBJ2-1 and V is TRBV19; the match to TRBD1 covers 9 bases. Germline V gene data show CDR1 as LNHDA and CDR2 as SQIVND (reference sequence). The length of the CDR3 is 15 residues. The trim removed 3 bases at V and 6 bases at J, leaving 6 bases unmatched. The CDR3 DNA reads as TGTGCCAGTAGTATTGGGACAGGGTTGGGCAATGAGCAGTTCTTC. The encoded protein is CASSIGTGLGNEQFF.

About this clone itself: Different DNA sequences within this sample yield the same CDR3. This chain uses TRBV6-5 with TRBJ2-2; 8 bases align to TRBD1. Germline V lookup: CDR1 MNHEY, CDR2 SVGAGI. J gave up 3 bases and V 8 bases, and 5 bases lay outside the gene matches. The CDR3 spans 14 residues. Written as DNA, the CDR3 is TGTGCCAGCGGTACAGGGGGAGACACCGGGGAGCTGTTTTTT. As protein: CASGTGGDTGELFF.

The rearrangement links TRBV7-9 to TRBJ2-5, with TRBD2 matching 8 bases. This CDR3 contains 18 residues. Germline trimming cut 5 bases from V and 0 bases from J; bases unmatched to any gene: 14. CDR1 is SEHNR and CDR2 is FQNEAQ in the germline V gene (reference sequence). CDR3 nucleotide sequence: TGTGCCAGCAGCCCAACCCTTGGGGTAGCGGGGTACCAAGAGACCCAGTACTTC. It is translated as CASSPTLGVAGYQETQYF.

The V gene is TRBV4-1, the J gene TRBJ2-7, with 9 bases lining up with TRBD2. Germline trimming cut 0 bases from V and 6 bases from J; bases unmatched to any gene: 3. CDR3 length: 14 residues. Germline CDR1 and CDR2: MGHRA and YSYEKL. CDR3 sequence (DNA): TGCGCCAGCAGCCAAGAAGCGACTAGCGGCGAGCAGTACTTC. This gives the protein CASSQEATSGEQYF.

This clone appeared once. This chain links TRBV7-9 with TRBJ2-5; D gene uncertain. The better agreement between TRBJ2-7 and the DNA end casts doubt on the J call. CDR1 is SEHNR, CDR2 FQNEAQ, per germline (reference sequence). The CDR3 runs to 15 residues. CDR3 amino acids: CASSRSDANSYEQYF. In nucleotides, the CDR3 is TGTGCCAGCAGCCGAAGCGACGCGAACTCCTACGAGCAGTACTTC.

This rearrangement joins TRBV19 to TRBJ1-5; the match to TRBD1 covers 10 bases. The CDR3 is 15 residues long. V trimming: 4 bases; J trimming: 5 bases; junction bases outside the gene matches: 5. Germline V gives CDR1 LNHDA, CDR2 SQIVND (reference sequence). The CDR3 is CASSTDRGQDQPQHF. CDR3 bases: TGTGCCAGTAGTACCGACAGGGGGCAGGATCAGCCCCAGCATTTT.

The chain couples TRBV4-1 to TRBJ2-1, with TRBD2 as a possible D gene (5 bases). V was clipped by 0 bases and J by 0 bases, with 9 bases between them. The CDR3 is made up of 16 amino acids. Germline V CDR1 and CDR2: MGHRA, YSYEKL. The CDR3: CASSQDGESSYNEQFF. In nucleotides, the CDR3 is TGCGCCAGCAGCCAAGACGGGGAAAGCTCCTACAATGAGCAGTTCTTC.

The CDR3 bases are TGTGCCAGTAGTCCCAGCCAGGGTTGGCGTCAGCCCCAGCATTTT. Its protein product is CASSPSQGWRQPQHF. The rearrangement uses TRBV19 and TRBJ1-5; a possible D gene is TRBD1 (5 bases). V was clipped by 5 bases and J by 6 bases, with 17 bases between them. There are 15 residues in the CDR3. Germline V gene lookup returns CDR1 LNHDA and CDR2 SQIVND (reference sequence).

The chain's CDR3 is CASSQDPGEGNEQFF. The CDR3 bases are TGCGCCAGCAGCCAAGACCCGGGGGAGGGCAATGAGCAGTTCTTC. V usage is TRBV4-1 and J usage is TRBJ2-1, with 7 nucleotides matching TRBD2. Germline trimming cut 0 bases from V and 6 bases from J; bases unmatched to any gene: 5. Germline V gene data show CDR1 as MGHRA and CDR2 as YSYEKL. The CDR3 contains 15 residues.

This clone showed up just once. The chain is built from TRBV30 and TRBJ2-5; 12 bases match TRBD2. The assigned J gene may be wrong: the sequence end matches TRBJ2-7 better. The CDR3 length is 17 residues. The germline V gene has CDR1 GTSNPN and CDR2 SVGIG (reference sequence). Here the CDR3 reads CAWSVKASGGAWYEQYF. The CDR3 DNA is TGTGCCTGGAGTGTAAAGGCTAGCGGGGGGGCCTGGTACGAGCAGTACTTC.